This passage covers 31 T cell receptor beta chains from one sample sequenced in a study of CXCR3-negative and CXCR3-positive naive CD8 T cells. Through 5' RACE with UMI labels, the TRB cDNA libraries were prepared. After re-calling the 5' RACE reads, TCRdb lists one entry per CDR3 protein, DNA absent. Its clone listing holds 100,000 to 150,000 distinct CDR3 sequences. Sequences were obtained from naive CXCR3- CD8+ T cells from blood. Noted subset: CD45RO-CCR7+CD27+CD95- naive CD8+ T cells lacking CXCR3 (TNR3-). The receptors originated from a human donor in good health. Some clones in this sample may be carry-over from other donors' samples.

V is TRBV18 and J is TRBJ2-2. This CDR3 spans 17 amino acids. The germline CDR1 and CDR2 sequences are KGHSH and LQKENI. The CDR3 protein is CASSPNRGHANTGELFF.

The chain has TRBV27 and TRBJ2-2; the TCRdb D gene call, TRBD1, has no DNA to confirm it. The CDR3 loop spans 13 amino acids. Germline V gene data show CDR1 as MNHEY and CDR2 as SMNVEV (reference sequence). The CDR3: CASSRQGFGELFF.

CDR3 loop: CASSFPGGNEQFF. The chain uses TRBV28 and TRBJ2-1; the TRBD2 assignment by TCRdb is unverifiable without DNA. Germline V gene lookup returns CDR1 MDHEN and CDR2 SYDVKM. CDR3 length equals 13 residues.

The chain's CDR3 is CASTSSARGREQFF. The gene calls are TRBV27 and TRBJ2-1; TCRdb outputs TRBD2, but without DNA this stays unchecked. The length of the CDR3 is 14 residues. Germline V gives CDR1 MNHEY, CDR2 SMNVEV (reference sequence).

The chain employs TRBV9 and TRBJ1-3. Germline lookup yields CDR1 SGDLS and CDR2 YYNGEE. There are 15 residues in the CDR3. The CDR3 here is CASSPRTDTGNTIYF.

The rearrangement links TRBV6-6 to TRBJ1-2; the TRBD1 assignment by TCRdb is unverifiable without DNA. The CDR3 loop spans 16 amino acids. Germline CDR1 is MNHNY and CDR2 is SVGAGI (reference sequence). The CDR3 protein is CASSYYREKTNYGYTF.

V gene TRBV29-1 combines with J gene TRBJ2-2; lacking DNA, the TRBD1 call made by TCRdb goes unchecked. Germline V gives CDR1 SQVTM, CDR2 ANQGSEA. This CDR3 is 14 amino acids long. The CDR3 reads CSVVFGQGAGELFF.

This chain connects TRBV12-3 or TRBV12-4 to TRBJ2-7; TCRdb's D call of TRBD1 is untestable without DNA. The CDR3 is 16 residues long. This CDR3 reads CASSSGQGIRAYEQYF.

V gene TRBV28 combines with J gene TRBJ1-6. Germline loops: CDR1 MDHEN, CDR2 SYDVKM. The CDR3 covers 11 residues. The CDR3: CASSLNKDLHF. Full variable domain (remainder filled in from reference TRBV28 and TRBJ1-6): DVKVTQSSRYLVKRTGEKVFLECVQDMDHENMFWYRQDPGLGLRLIYFSYDVKMKEKGDIPEGYSVSREKKERFSLILESASTNQTSMYLCASSLNKDLHFGNGTRLTVT.

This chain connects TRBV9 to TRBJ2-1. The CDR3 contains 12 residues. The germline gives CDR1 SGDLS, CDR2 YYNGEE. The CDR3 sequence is CASSVNGNEQFF.

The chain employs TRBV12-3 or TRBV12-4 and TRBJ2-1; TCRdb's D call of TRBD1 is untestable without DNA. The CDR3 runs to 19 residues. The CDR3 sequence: CASSKPGQGSDYSYNEQFF.

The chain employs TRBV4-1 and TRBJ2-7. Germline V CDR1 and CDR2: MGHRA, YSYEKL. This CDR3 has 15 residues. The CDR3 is CASSQVGQGTYEQYF.

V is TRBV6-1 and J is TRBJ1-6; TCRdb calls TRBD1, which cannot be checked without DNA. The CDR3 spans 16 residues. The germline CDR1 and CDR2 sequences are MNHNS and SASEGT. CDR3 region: CASSESGRDQYSPLHF.

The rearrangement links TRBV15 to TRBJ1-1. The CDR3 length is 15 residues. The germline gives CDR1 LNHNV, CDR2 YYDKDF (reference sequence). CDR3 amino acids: CSTSQSDGGYTEAFF.

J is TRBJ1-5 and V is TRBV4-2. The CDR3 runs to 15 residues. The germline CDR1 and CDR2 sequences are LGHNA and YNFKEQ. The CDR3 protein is CASSQDWTADQPQHF.

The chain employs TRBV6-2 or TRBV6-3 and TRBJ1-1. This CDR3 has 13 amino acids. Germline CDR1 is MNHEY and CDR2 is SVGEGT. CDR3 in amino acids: CASSYTMNTEAFF.

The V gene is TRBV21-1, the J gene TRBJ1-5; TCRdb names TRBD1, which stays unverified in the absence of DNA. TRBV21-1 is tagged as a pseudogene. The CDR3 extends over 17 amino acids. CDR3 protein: CASSRDRVDFGNQPQHF.

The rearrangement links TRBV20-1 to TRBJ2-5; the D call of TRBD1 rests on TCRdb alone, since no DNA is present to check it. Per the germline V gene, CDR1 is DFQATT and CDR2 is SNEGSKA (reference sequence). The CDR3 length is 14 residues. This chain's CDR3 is CSARQWGGQETQYF.

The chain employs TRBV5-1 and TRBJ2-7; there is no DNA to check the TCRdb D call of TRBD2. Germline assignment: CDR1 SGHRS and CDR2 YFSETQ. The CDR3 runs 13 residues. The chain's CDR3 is CASSEGPDYEQYF.

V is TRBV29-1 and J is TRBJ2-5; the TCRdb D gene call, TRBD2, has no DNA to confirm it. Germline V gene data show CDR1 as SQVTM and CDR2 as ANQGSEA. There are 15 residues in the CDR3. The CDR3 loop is CSVDGLAEEVETQYF.

The CDR3: CASAGLNQPQHF. J is TRBJ1-5 and V is TRBV4-2; the D gene TCRdb calls, TRBD1, cannot be checked with no DNA. CDR1 is LGHNA and CDR2 is YNFKEQ in the germline V gene. The CDR3 is made up of 12 amino acids.

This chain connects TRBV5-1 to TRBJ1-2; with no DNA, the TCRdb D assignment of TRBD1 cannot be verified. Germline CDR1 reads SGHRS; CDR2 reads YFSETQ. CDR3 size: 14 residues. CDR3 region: CASSFYRDNYGYTF.

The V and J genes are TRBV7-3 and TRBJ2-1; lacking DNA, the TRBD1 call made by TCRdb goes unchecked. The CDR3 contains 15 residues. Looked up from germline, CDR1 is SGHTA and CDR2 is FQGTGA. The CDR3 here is CASSLISDRAGEQFF.

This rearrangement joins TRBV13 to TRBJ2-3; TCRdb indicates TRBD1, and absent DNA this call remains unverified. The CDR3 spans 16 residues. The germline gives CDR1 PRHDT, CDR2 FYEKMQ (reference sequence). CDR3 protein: CASSSHPGESEDTQYF.

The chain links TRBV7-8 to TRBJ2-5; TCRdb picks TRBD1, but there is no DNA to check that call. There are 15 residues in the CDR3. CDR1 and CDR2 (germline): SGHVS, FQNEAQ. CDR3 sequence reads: CASSLPFSGGETLYF.

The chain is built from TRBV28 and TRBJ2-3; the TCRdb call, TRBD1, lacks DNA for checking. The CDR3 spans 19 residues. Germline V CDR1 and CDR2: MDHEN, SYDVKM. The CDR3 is CASSFLVKAGGHGADTQYF.

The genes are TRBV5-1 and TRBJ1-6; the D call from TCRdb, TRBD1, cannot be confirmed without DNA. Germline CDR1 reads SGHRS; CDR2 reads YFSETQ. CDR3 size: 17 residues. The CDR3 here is CASSLNSGTDVNSPLHF. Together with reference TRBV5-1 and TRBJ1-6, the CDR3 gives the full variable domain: KAGVTQTPRYLIKTRGQQVTLSCSPISGHRSVSWYQQTPGQGLQFLFEYFSETQRNKGNFPGRFSGRQFSNSRSEMNVSTLELGDSALYLCASSLNSGTDVNSPLHFGNGTRLTVT.

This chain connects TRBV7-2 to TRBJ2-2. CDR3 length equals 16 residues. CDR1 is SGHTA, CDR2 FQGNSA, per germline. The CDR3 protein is CASSLGLATGTGELFF.

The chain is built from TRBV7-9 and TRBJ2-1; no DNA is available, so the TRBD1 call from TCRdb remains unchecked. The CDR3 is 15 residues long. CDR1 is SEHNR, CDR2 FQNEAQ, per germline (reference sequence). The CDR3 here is CASSPSEGAGVEQFF. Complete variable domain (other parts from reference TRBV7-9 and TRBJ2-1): DTGVSQNPRHKITKRGQNVTFRCDPISEHNRLYWYRQTLGQGPEFLTYFQNEAQLEKSRLLSDRFSAERPKGSFSTLEIQRTEQGDSAMYLCASSPSEGAGVEQFFGPGTRLTVL.

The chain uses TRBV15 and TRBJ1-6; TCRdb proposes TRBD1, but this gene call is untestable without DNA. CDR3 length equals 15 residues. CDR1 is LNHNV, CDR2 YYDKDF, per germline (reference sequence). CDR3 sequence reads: CATSSPGTDNSPLHF.

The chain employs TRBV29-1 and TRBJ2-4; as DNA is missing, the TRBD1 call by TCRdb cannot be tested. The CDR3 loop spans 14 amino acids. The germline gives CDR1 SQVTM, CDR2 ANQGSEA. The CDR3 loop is CSVEAQAGTNIQYF.